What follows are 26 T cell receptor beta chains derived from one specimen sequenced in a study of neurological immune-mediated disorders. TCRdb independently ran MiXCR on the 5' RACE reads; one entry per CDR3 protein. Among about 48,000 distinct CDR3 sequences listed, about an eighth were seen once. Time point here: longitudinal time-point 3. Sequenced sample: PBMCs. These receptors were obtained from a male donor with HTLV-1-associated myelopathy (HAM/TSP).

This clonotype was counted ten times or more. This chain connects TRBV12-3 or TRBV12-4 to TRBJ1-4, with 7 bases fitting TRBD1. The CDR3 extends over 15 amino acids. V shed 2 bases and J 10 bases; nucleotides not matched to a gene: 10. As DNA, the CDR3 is TGTGCCAGCAGTTTACGGATCCAGGGGGTCGGAAAACTGTTTTTT. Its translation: CASSLRIQGVGKLFF.

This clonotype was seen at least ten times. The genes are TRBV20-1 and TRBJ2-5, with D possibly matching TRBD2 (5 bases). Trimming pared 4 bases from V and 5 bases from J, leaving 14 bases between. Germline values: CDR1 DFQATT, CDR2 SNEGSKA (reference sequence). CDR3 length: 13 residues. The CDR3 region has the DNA TGCAGTGCTAACTGGCGGGCTGGGGAGACCCAGTACTTC. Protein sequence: CSANWRAGETQYF.

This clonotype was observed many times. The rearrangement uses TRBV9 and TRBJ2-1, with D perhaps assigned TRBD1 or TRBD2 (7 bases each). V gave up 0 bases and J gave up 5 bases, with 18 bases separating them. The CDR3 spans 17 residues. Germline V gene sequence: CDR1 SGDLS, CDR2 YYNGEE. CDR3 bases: TGTGCCAGCAGCGTAGCTACCAGGGGGGGGGGAAACAATGAGCAGTTCTTC. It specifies CASSVATRGGGNNEQFF. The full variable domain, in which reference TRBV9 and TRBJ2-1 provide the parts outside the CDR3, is DSGVTQTPKHLITATGQRVTLRCSPRSGDLSVYWYQQSLDQGLQFLIQYYNGEERAKGNILERFSAQQFPDLHSELNLSSLELGDSALYFCASSVATRGGGNNEQFFGPGTRLTVL.

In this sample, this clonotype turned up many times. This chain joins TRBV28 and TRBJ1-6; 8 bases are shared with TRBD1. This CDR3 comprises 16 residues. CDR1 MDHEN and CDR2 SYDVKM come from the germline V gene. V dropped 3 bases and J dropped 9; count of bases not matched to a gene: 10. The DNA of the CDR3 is TGTGCCAGCAGTTTTTCCGGACAGGGTCGCGGTTCACCCCTCCACTTT. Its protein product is CASSFSGQGRGSPLHF.

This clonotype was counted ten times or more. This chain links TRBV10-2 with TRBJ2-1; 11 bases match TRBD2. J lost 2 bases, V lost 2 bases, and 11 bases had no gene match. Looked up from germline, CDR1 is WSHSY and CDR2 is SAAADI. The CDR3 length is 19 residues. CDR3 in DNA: TGCGCCAGCAGTGAGGGGCGGGCTAGCGGGGGGCCGGCCTACAATGAGCAGTTCTTC. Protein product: CASSEGRASGGPAYNEQFF.

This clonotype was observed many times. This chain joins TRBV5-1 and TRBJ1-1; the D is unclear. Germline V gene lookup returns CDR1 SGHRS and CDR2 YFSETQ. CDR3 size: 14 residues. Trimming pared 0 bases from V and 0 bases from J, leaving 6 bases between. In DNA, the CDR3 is TGCGCCAGCAGCTTGGGGGTAATGAACACTGAAGCTTTCTTT. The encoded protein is CASSLGVMNTEAFF.

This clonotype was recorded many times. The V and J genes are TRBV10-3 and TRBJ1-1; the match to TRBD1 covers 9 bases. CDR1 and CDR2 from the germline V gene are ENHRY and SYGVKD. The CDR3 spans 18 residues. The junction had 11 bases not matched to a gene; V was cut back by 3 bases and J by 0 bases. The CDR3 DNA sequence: TGTGCCATCAGTGAAATCGGGACAGGGCTTAACATGAACACTGAAGCTTTCTTT. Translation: CAISEIGTGLNMNTEAFF.

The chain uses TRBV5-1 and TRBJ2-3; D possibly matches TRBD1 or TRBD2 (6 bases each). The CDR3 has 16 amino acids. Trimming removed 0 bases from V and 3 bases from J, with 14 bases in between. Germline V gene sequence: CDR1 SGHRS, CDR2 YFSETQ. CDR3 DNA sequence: TGCGCCAGCAGCTTGGCATCCTTAGGGGGGACAGATACGCAGTATTTT. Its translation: CASSLASLGGTDTQYF.

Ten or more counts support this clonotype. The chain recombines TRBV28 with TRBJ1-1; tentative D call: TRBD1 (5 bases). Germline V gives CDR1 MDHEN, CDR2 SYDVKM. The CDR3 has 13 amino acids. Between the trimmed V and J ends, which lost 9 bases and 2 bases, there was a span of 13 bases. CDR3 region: CASSRVRNTEAFF. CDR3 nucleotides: TGTGCCAGTAGCAGGGTCAGAAACACTGAAGCTTTCTTT.

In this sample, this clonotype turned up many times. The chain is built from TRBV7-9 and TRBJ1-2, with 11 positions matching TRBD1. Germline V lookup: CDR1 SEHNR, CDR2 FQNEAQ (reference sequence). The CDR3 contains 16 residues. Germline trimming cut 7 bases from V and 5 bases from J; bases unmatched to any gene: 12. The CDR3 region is CASTQGIGQGAYGYTF. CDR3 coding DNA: TGTGCCAGCACCCAGGGGATCGGACAGGGGGCTTATGGCTACACCTTC.

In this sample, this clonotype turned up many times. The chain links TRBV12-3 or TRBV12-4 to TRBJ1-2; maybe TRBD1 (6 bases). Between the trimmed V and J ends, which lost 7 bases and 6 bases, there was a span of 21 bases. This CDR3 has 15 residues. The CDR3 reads CASTRRRGQIDGYTF. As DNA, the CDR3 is TGTGCCAGCACCCGCCGGCGGGGGCAGATTGATGGCTACACCTTC.

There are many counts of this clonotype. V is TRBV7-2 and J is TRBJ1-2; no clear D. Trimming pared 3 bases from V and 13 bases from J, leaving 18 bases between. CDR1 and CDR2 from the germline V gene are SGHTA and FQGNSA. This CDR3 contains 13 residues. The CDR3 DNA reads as TGTGCCAGCAGCTTTGGACGGGTTGAGGAACGCACCTTC. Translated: CASSFGRVEERTF.

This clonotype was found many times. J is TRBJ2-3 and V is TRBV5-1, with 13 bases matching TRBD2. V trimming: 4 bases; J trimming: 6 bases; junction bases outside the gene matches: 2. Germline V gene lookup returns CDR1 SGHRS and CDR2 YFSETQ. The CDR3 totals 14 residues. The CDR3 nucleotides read TGCGCCAGCAGCGCGGGACTAGCGGGGGATACGCAGTATTTT. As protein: CASSAGLAGDTQYF.

In DNA, the CDR3 is TGTGCCATGCAACCGCAGGGAATCACCGGGGAGCTGTTTTTT. This encodes CAMQPQGITGELFF. The J gene is TRBJ2-2, the V gene TRBV10-3, with a weak D call TRBD1 (5 bases). CDR1 and CDR2 (germline): ENHRY, SYGVKD. V was shortened by 9 bases and J by 4 bases, with 15 bases between the two germline ends. The CDR3 runs 14 residues.

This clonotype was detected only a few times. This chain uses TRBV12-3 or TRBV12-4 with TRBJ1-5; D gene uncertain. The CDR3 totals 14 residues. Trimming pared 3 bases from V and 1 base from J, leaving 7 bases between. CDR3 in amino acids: CASSFRGSNQPQHF. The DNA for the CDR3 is TGTGCCAGCAGTTTCCGTGGAAGCAATCAGCCCCAGCATTTT.

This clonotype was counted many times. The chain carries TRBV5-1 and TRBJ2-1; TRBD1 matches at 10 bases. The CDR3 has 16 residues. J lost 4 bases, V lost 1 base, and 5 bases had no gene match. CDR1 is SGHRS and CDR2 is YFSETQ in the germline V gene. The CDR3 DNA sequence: TGCGCCAGCAGCTTGTCCGGACAGGGGGGGTACAATGAGCAGTTCTTC. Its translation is CASSLSGQGGYNEQFF.

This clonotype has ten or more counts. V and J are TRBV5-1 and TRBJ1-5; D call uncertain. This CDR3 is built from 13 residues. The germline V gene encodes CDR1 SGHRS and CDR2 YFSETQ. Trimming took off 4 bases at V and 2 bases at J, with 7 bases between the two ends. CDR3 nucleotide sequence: TGCGCCAGCAGCCCGGGCCGCAATCAGCCCCAGCATTTT. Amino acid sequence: CASSPGRNQPQHF.

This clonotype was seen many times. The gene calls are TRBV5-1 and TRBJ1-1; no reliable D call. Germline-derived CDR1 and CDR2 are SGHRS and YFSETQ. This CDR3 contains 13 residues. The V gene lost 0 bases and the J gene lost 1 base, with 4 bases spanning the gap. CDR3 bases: TGCGCCAGCAGCTTGGTTACGAACACTGAAGCTTTCTTT. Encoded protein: CASSLVTNTEAFF.

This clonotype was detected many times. The CDR3 region has the DNA TGTGCCAGCACCACTAGCGGGGGGGCTTACAATGAGCAGTTCTTC. Translated: CASTTSGGAYNEQFF. This chain links TRBV28 with TRBJ2-1; TRBD2 aligns across 13 bases. The CDR3 spans 15 residues. V lost 7 bases to trimming and J lost 4 bases; unmatched junction nucleotides: 4. From germline, CDR1 is MDHEN and CDR2 SYDVKM.

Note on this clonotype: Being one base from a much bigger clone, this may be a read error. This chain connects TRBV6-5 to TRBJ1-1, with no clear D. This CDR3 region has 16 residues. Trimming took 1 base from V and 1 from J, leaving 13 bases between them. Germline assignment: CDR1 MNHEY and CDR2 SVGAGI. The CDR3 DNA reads TGTGCCAGCAGTTACTACCCTCGCTGGGGGAACACTGAAGCTTTCTTT. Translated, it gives CASSYYPRWGNTEAFF.

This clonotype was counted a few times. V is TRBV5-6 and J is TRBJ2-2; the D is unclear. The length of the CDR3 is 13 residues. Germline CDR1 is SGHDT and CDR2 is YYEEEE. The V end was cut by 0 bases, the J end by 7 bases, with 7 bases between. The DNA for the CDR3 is TGTGCCAGCAGCTTGGCCGTAGGCGGGGAGCTGTTTTTT. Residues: CASSLAVGGELFF.

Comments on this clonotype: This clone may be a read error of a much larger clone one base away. CDR3 residues: CASSINHPGGQETQYF. In DNA form, the CDR3 reads TGCGCCAGCAGCATTAATCATCCGGGGGGCCAAGAGACCCAGTACTTC. V is TRBV5-1 and J is TRBJ2-5; TRBD2 agrees at 7 bases. Unmatched junction bases numbered 10, after V lost 4 bases and J lost 1 base. Germline CDR1 reads SGHRS; CDR2 reads YFSETQ. The CDR3 spans 16 residues.

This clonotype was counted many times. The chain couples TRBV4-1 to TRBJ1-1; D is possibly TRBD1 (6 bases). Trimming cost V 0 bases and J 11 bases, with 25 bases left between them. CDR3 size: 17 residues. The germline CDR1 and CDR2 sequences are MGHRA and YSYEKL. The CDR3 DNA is TGCGCCAGCAGCCAAGAAAGGGGGGGGCGAACGGATCTGCGGGCTTTCTTT. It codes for CASSQERGGRTDLRAFF.

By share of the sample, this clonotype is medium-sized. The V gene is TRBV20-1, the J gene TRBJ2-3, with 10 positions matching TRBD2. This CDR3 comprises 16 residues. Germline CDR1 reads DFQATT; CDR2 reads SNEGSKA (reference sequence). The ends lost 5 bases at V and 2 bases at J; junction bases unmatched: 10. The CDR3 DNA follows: TGCAGTGCTCGAGCCCCACTAGCGGGGAACACAGATACGCAGTATTTT. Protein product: CSARAPLAGNTDTQYF.

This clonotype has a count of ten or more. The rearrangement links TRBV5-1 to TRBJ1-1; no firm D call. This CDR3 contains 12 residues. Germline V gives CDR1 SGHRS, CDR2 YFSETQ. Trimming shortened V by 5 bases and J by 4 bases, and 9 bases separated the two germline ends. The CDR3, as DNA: TGCGCCAGCAGGGCAGACTTCACTGAAGCTTTCTTT. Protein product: CASRADFTEAFF.

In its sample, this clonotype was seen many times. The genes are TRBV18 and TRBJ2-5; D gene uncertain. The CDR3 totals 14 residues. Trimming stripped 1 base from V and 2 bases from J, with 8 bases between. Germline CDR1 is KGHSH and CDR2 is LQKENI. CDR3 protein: CASSPQDGQETQYF. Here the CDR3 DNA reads TGTGCCAGCTCACCACAGGACGGACAAGAGACCCAGTACTTC.